This TCR beta chain was sequenced during a study of blood T cell repertoires in COVID-19. Repertoires were generated with immunoSEQ multiplex PCR, while TCRdb's copy carries only in-frame clones and drops some. The repertoire has under 200,000 clones, roughly 84% of them found once; the top ten carry 15% to 20%. Germline CDR1 reads SGHRS; CDR2 reads YFSETQ. Trimming at V came to 4 bases and at J to 8 bases, leaving 9 bases not matched to a gene. The CDR3 is 14 residues long. Individuals aged about 18 to 89 years were recruited from fewer than 30 US areas. The receptor was derived from a man aged 60 to 75 who had recovered from COVID-19. Sequencing input: PBMCs or T cells enriched from blood (not recorded which). The chain joins TRBV5-1 to TRBJ1-2; TRBD1 agrees at 9 bases. CDR3 DNA: TGCGCCAGCAGCCCGGGACAGGGAGATCCGGGCTACACCTTC. This sequence encodes CASSPGQGDPGYTF.